Below are 8 T cell receptor beta chains sequenced from a single sample in a study of shared clonotypes between healthy human individuals (dated by TCRdb to 2019 to 2021). For the CD8 naive samples, CD45RO-negative cells were positively selected for CCR7, yielding a CD45RA+CCR7+ population from which TemRA cells were excluded. The library was produced with the immunoSEQ multiplex PCR assay. In TCRdb, the immuneACCESS table is reduced to in-frame sequences with V and J assigned. These tables do not hold every clone; where another copy was compared, an unresolved V gene accounts for under half, and the others remain unexplained. For this sample there are hundreds of thousands of clones; around 92% appear just once. Of the sample, more than 20% falls within the top ten clones. The specimen sequenced was naive CD8+ T cells sorted from blood. What the cell subset or site label conveys for this sample: CD45RA+CCR7+. Every receptor here comes from a man aged 25-40 years in good health.

V and J are TRBV11-2 and TRBJ2-1; 12 nucleotides align to TRBD2. Germline CDR1 is SGHAT and CDR2 is FQNNGV. V gave up 1 base and J gave up 8 bases; unmatched junction bases: 3. The CDR3 runs 15 residues. The CDR3 DNA reads TGTGCCAGCAGCTTAGGACTAGCGGGAGCGGATGAGCAGTTCTTC. It is translated as CASSLGLAGADEQFF.

The chain is built from TRBV28 and TRBJ2-7; maybe TRBD2 (6 bases). Germline CDR1 is MDHEN and CDR2 is SYDVKM. CDR3 size: 14 residues. V gave up 6 bases and J gave up 1 base, with 13 bases separating them. The CDR3 sequence is CASSRAGRSYEQYF. CDR3 DNA: TGTGCCAGCAGCCGGGCGGGACGGTCCTACGAGCAGTACTTC. Filled out from reference TRBV28 and TRBJ2-7, the complete variable domain reads DVKVTQSSRYLVKRTGEKVFLECVQDMDHENMFWYRQDPGLGLRLIYFSYDVKMKEKGDIPEGYSVSREKKERFSLILESASTNQTSMYLCASSRAGRSYEQYFGPGTRLTVT.

This clone was detected a few times. The chain recombines TRBV10-1 with TRBJ2-5; D remains ambiguous. The CDR3 is 13 residues long. Germline CDR1 and CDR2: WNHNN and SYGVQD (reference sequence). The V and J ends lost 4 bases and 5 bases respectively, with 11 bases between them. CDR3 DNA: TGCGCCAGCAGTGCGGCGACGAGGGAGACCCAGTACTTC. Translating gives CASSAATRETQYF.

The J gene is TRBJ2-1, the V gene TRBV28, with D tentatively TRBD1 or TRBD2 (5 bases each). V was clipped by 5 bases and J by 0 bases, with 20 bases between them. Per the germline V gene, CDR1 is MDHEN and CDR2 is SYDVKM. The CDR3 length is 18 residues. The CDR3 spells CASSPLGAFGSSYNEQFF. The CDR3 nucleotides are TGTGCCAGCAGTCCACTTGGGGCCTTTGGGAGCTCCTACAATGAGCAGTTCTTC.

The chain is built from TRBV7-6 and TRBJ2-7; D is perhaps TRBD2 (5 bases). The CDR3 has 15 amino acids. In germline, CDR1 is SGHVS, CDR2 FNYEAQ. V was shortened by 3 bases and J by 6 bases, with 18 bases between the two germline ends. The CDR3 is CASSLRVIGPGEQYF. The DNA for the CDR3 is TGTGCCAGCAGCTTGAGGGTCATTGGCCCGGGCGAGCAGTACTTC.

V usage is TRBV5-1 and J usage is TRBJ2-7; 7 nucleotides line up with TRBD1. This CDR3 spans 15 amino acids. The germline gives CDR1 SGHRS, CDR2 YFSETQ. The V gene end was trimmed by 3 bases and the J gene end by 1 base; junction bases not matched to a gene: 7. CDR3 sequence reads: CASSSDRHPSYEQYF. In DNA, the CDR3 is TGCGCCAGCAGCTCGGACAGGCACCCGTCCTACGAGCAGTACTTC.

This chain uses TRBV29-1 with TRBJ2-1; D may be TRBD1 (6 bases). CDR3 length: 15 residues. Germline V gene lookup returns CDR1 SQVTM and CDR2 ANQGSEA. Trimming took off 0 bases at V and 6 bases at J, with 15 bases between the two ends. CDR3 DNA sequence: TGCAGCGTTGAAGATTGGGACAAGGGCCTCAATGAGCAGTTCTTC. Translation gives CSVEDWDKGLNEQFF.

The gene calls are TRBV9 and TRBJ2-7; possibly TRBD1 for D (5 bases). With 0 bases removed from V and 2 bases from J, the gap between germline ends came to 12 bases. This CDR3 comprises 15 residues. Germline values: CDR1 SGDLS, CDR2 YYNGEE. In DNA, the CDR3 is TGTGCCAGCAGCGTAGCCCAGGGTCCTACCTACGAGCAGTACTTC. Translation gives CASSVAQGPTYEQYF.